These T cell receptor beta chains were read from a single sample in a study of blood T cell repertoires in COVID-19. Using immunoSEQ multiplex PCR, the repertoire was profiled, and TCRdb retains in-frame clones only, with some absent. The profile shows 99,000 or so clones, 70% to 90% of them singletons. The sequenced material came from peripheral blood. Receptors were obtained from a man aged 50 to 59 with COVID-19, enrolled during active disease. CDR3s include the opening cysteine and the closing phenylalanine or tryptophan. The D gene is left open where the match is weak. Not every row has a clone size; where given, it reads once, few, many or a size class.

D	size	V	J	DNA	CDR3
TRBD1	NA	TRBV4-3	TRBJ2-7	TGCGCCAGCAGCCCCGACAGGGGTTTGGGCGAGCAGTACTTC	CASSPDRGLGEQYF
TRBD1	NA	TRBV4-1	TRBJ1-2	TGCGCCAGCAGCCAATCCCGAAATCCGGACAGGGGGCCCCACGACTATGGCTACACCTTC	CASSQSRNPDRGPHDYGYTF
NA	NA	TRBV6-4	TRBJ2-1	TGTGCCAGCAGTGTCCTTGCGGGCCGTGAGCAGTTCTTC	CASSVLAGREQFF
TRBD2	NA	TRBV28	TRBJ2-3	TGTGCCAGCAGGTTAGCGGGGGGGCCCGCAGATACGCAGTATTTT	CASRLAGGPADTQYF
NA	NA	TRBV28	TRBJ2-4	TGTGCCAGCAGTTTAAGCGGAGAGTTAGCCAAAAACATTCAGTACTTC	CASSLSGELAKNIQYF
TRBD1	NA	TRBV19	TRBJ1-6	TGTGCCAGTAAAGGACAGGGCTCTAATTCACCCCTCCACTTT	CASKGQGSNSPLHF
TRBD1	NA	TRBV6-6	TRBJ1-6	TGTGCCAGCAGTAGACAGGGGGGGAATTCACCCCTCCACTTT	CASSRQGGNSPLHF
NA	NA	TRBV7-2	TRBJ1-2	TGTGCCAGCAGCTTCGGCAGGGGTTACTATGGCTACACCTTC	CASSFGRGYYGYTF
TRBD2	once	TRBV3-1/TRBV3-2	TRBJ2-5	TGTGCCAGCAGCCCTCAGCGGGGGGGGTCGCCCCAGTACTTC	CASSPQRGGSPQYF
NA	few	TRBV29-1	TRBJ2-1	TGCAGCGTCTTAGGGGACAATGAGCAGTTCTTC	CSVLGDNEQFF
NA	NA	TRBV3-1/TRBV3-2	TRBJ2-7	TGTGCCAGCAGCCAAGAGTCGTCAGGGCGCTACGAGCAGTACTTC	CASSQESSGRYEQYF
TRBD1	NA	TRBV30	TRBJ1-2	TGTGCCTGGACCAGACAGGGGTATTATGGCTACACCTTC	CAWTRQGYYGYTF
NA	NA	TRBV4-2	TRBJ1-2	TGTGCCAGCAGCGCAACGGGAGGAGTTAACTATGGCTACACCTTC	CASSATGGVNYGYTF
NA	NA	TRBV4-3	TRBJ1-1	TGCGCCAGCAGCCAAGATATGGGACTGACTGAAGCTTTCTTT	CASSQDMGLTEAFF
NA	NA	TRBV15	TRBJ2-5	TGTGCCACCAGCAGAGTTGGGGCTGGGGGGCAAGAGACCCAGTACTTC	CATSRVGAGGQETQYF
NA	NA	TRBV7-2	TRBJ2-2	TGTGCCAGCAGCCCACGGACAGCGAACACCGGGGAGCTGTTTTTT	CASSPRTANTGELFF
NA	NA	TRBV9	TRBJ2-7	TGTGCCAGCAGCGCCCCGGGAGGACGGGGGCCGCGGGAGCAGTACTTC	CASSAPGGRGPREQYF
NA	NA	TRBV9	TRBJ2-2	TGTGCCAGCAGCCCTAGATCGGGGTTCGGGGAGCTGTTTTTT	CASSPRSGFGELFF
NA	NA	TRBV18	TRBJ1-5	TGTGCCAGCTCACCACCCATCAGGGGCGGTTTAGGGCAGCCCCAGCATTTT	CASSPPIRGGLGQPQHF
NA	NA	TRBV5-1	TRBJ1-1	TGCGCCAGCAGCTTGGCGTTGGGTCGGGTGAACACTGAAGCTTTCTTT	CASSLALGRVNTEAFF
TRBD2	NA	TRBV9	TRBJ2-5	TGTGCCAGCAGCGTAGGTGGCGGGGGTCGGCGGGAGACCCAGTACTTC	CASSVGGGGRRETQYF
NA	NA	TRBV10-1	TRBJ2-7	TGCGCCAGCAGTGGAGCAGGGGGGAGCGAGCAGTACTTC	CASSGAGGSEQYF